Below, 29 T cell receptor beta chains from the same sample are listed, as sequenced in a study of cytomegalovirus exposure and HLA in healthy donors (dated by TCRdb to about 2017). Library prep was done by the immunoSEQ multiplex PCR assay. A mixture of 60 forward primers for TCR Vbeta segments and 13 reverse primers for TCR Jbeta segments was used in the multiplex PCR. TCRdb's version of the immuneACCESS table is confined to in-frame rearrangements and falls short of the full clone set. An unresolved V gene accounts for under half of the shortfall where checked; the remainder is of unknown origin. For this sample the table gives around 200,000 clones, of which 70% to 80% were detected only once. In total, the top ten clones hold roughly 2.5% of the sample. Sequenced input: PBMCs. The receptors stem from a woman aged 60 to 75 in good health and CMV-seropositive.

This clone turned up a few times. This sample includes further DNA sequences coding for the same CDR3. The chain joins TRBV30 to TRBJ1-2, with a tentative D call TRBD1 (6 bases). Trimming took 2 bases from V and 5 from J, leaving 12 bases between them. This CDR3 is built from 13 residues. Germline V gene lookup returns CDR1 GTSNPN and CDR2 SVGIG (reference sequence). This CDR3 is CAWSRDRPYGYTF. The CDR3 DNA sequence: TGTGCCTGGAGTCGTGACAGGCCTTATGGCTACACCTTC.

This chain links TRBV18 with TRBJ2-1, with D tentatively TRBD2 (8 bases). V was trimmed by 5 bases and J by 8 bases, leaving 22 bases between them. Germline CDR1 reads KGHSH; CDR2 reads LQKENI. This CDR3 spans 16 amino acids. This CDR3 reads CASSSQRGRQGDEQFF. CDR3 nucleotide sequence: TGTGCCAGCTCATCCCAGCGGGGGAGACAGGGAGATGAGCAGTTCTTC.

The DNA for the CDR3 is TGTGCCAGCAGCCCTTGGACAGCTGAAGCTTTCTTT. Protein sequence: CASSPWTAEAFF. This sequence joins TRBV16 and TRBJ1-1; D possibly corresponds to TRBD1 (6 bases). V was trimmed by 4 bases and J by 6 bases, leaving 9 bases between them. The CDR3 is 12 amino acids. Germline CDR1 is KGHSY and CDR2 is FQNENV.

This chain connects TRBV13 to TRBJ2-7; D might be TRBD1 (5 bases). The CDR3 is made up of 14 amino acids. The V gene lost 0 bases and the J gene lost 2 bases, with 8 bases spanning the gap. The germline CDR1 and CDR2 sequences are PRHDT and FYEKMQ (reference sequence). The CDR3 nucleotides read TGTGCCAGCAGCTTAGGCAGGGTTACCTACGAGCAGTACTTC. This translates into CASSLGRVTYEQYF.

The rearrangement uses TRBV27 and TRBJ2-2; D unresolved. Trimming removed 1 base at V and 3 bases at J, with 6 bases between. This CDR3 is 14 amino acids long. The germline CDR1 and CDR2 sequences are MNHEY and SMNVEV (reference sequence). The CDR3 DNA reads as TGTGCCAGCAGTTTATTAGCCTACACCGGGGAGCTGTTTTTT. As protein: CASSLLAYTGELFF.

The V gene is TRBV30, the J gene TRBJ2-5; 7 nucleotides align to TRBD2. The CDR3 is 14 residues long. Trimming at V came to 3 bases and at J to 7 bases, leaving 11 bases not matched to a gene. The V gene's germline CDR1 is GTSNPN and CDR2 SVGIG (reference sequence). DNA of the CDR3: TGTGCCTGGAGGGGCCTAGCGGTCATGGGGACCCAGTACTTC. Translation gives CAWRGLAVMGTQYF.

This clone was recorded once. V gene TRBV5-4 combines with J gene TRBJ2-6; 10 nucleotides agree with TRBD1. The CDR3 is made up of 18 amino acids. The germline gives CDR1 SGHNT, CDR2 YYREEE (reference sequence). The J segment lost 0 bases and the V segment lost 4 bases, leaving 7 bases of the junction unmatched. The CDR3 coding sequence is TGTGCCAGCAGCCGGTCCGGGACAGGGGTCTCTGGGGCCAACGTCCTGACTTTC. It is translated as CASSRSGTGVSGANVLTF.

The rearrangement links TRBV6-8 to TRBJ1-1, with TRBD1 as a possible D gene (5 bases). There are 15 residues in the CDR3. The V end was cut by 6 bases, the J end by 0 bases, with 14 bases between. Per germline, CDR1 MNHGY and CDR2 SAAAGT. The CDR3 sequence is CASSPGTFMNTEAFF. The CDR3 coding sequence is TGTGCCAGCAGCCCCGGGACTTTCATGAACACTGAAGCTTTCTTT.

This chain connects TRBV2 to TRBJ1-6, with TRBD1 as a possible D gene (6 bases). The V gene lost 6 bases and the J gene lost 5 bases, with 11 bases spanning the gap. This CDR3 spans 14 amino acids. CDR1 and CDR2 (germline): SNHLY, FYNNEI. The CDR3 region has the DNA TGTGCCAGCAGAGACTACAGGGATAATTCACCCCTCCACTTT. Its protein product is CASRDYRDNSPLHF.

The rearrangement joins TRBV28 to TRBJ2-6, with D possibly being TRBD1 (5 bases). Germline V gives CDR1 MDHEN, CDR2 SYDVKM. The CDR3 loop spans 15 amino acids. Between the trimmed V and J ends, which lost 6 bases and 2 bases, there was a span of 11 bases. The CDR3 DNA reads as TGTGCCAGCAGGGTGATCAGGGCTGGGGCCAACGTCCTGACTTTC. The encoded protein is CASRVIRAGANVLTF.

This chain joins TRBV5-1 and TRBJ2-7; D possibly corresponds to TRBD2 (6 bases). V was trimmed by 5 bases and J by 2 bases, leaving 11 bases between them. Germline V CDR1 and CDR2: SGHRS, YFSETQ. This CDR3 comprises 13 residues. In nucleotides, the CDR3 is TGCGCCAGCAGGGAGGGGCAGGCCTACGAGCAGTACTTC. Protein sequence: CASREGQAYEQYF.

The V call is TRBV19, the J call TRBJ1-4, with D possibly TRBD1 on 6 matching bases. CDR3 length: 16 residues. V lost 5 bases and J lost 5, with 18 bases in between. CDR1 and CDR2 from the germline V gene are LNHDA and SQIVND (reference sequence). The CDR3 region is CASSYLGTPVNEKLFF. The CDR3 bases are TGTGCCAGTAGTTACCTCGGGACACCCGTAAATGAAAAACTGTTTTTT.

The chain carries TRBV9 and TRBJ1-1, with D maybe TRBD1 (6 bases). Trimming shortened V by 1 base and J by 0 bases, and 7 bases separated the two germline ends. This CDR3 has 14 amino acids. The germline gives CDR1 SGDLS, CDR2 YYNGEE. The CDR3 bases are TGTGCCAGCAGCGTACAGGGGATGAACACTGAAGCTTTCTTT. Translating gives CASSVQGMNTEAFF.

In DNA form, the CDR3 reads TGTGCCAGCAGTTTAGGGACAGGGACCACTTTTATAGGCTACACCTTC. It yields the protein CASSLGTGTTFIGYTF. The chain joins TRBV28 to TRBJ1-2, with 9 nucleotides matching TRBD1. Germline V lookup: CDR1 MDHEN, CDR2 SYDVKM. The CDR3 loop spans 16 amino acids. Trimming cost V 2 bases and J 8 bases; bases outside gene matches: 12.

CDR3 in amino acids: CASSWTEGYSPLHF. The DNA of the CDR3 is TGTGCCAGCAGTTGGACAGAAGGATATTCACCCCTCCACTTT. The J gene is TRBJ1-6, the V gene TRBV2, with a possible D match to TRBD1 (6 bases). This CDR3 comprises 14 residues. Germline V gene sequence: CDR1 SNHLY, CDR2 FYNNEI. The ends were cut back, 5 bases at V and 8 bases at J, with 13 bases in the middle. Looking up the rest from reference TRBV2 and TRBJ1-6 gives the full variable domain: EPEVTQTPSHQVTQMGQEVILRCVPISNHLYFYWYRQILGQKVEFLVSFYNNEISEKSEIFDDQFSVERPDGSNFTLKIRSTKLEDSAMYFCASSWTEGYSPLHFGNGTRLTVT.

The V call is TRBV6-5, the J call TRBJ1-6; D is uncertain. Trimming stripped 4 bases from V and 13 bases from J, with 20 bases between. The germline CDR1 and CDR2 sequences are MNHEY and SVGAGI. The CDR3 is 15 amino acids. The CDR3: CASSSIGRGFKPLHF. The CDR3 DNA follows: TGTGCCAGCAGTTCTATTGGACGGGGTTTCAAGCCCCTCCACTTT.

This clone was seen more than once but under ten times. DNA for the CDR3: TGTGCCAGCAGCTCCCGGACTAGCGTCAGGCCCTACGAGCAGTACTTC. It encodes CASSSRTSVRPYEQYF. V is TRBV5-6 and J is TRBJ2-5; 9 nucleotides agree with TRBD2. The J call may be wrong; the DNA end is better matched by TRBJ2-7. The CDR3 length is 16 residues. CDR1 SGHDT and CDR2 YYEEEE come from the germline V gene.

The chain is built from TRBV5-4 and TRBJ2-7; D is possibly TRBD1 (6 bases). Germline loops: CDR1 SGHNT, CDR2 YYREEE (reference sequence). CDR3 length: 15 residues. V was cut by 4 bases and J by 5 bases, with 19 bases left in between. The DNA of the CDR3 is TGTGCCAGCAGCCAACTACAGGGTACGCTAAACGAGCAGTACTTC. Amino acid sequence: CASSQLQGTLNEQYF.

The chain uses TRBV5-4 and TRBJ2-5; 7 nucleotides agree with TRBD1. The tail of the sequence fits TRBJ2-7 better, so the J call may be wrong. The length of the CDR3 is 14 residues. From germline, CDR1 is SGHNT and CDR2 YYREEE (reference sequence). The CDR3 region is CASSTRDSSYEQYF. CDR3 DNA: TGTGCCAGCAGCACCCGGGACAGTTCCTACGAGCAGTACTTC.

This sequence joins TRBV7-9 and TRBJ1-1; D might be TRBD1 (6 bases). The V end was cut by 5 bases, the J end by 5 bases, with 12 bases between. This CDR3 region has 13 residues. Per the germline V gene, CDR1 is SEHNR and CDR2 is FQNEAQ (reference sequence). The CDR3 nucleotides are TGTGCCAGCAGCCCACTACAGGGAACTGAAGCTTTCTTT. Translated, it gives CASSPLQGTEAFF.

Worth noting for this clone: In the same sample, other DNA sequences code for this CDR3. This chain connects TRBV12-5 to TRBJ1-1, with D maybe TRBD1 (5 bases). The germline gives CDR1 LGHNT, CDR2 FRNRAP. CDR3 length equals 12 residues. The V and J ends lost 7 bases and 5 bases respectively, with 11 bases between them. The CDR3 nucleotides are TGTGCTAGTGTAGGGGAGGAGACTGAAGCTTTCTTT. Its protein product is CASVGEETEAFF.

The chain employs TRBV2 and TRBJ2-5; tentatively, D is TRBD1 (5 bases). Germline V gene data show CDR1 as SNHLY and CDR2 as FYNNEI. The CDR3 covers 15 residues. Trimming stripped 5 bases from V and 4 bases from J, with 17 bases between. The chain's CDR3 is CASSRSAGQGETQYF. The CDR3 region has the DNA TGTGCCAGCAGTCGGTCGGCAGGGCAGGGAGAGACCCAGTACTTC.

In DNA, the CDR3 is TGCGCCAGCAGCCAAGTTGTCAAGCCCCAGCATTTT. Amino acids: CASSQVVKPQHF. V and J are TRBV4-1 and TRBJ1-5; unclear D gene. This CDR3 spans 12 amino acids. Between the trimmed V and J ends, which lost 1 base and 8 bases, there was a span of 6 bases. The V gene's germline CDR1 is MGHRA and CDR2 YSYEKL.

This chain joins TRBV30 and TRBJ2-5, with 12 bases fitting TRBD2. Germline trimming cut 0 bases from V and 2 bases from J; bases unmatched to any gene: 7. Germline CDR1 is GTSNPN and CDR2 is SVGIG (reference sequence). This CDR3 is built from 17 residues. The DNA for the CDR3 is TGTGCCTGGAGTGTAGGGTTGGGGACTAGCGGGCAAGAGACCCAGTACTTC. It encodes CAWSVGLGTSGQETQYF.

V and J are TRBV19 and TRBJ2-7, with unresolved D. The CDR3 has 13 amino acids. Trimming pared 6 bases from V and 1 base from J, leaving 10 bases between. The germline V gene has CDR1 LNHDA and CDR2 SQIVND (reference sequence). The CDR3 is CASSQILSYEQYF. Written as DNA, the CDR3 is TGTGCCAGTAGCCAGATATTGTCCTACGAGCAGTACTTC.

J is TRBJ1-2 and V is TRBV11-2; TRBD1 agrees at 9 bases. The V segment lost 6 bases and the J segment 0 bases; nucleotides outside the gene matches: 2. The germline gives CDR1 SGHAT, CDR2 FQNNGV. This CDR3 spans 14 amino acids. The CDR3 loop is CASRGQGTNYGYTF. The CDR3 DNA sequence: TGTGCCAGCAGGGGACAGGGCACTAACTATGGCTACACCTTC.

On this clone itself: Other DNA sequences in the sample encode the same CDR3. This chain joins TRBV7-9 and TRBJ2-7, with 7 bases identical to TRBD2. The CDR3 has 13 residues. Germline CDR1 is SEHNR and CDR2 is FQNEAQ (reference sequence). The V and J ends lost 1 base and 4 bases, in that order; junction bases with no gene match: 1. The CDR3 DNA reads TGTGCCAGCAGCTTAGGAGCGGGGTACGAGCAGTACTTC. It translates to CASSLGAGYEQYF.

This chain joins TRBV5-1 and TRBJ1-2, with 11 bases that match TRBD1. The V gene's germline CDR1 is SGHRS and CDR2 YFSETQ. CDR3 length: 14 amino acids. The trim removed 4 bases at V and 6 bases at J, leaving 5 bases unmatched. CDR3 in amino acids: CASSPGQGVDGYTF. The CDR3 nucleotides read TGCGCCAGCAGCCCGGGACAGGGGGTAGATGGCTACACCTTC.

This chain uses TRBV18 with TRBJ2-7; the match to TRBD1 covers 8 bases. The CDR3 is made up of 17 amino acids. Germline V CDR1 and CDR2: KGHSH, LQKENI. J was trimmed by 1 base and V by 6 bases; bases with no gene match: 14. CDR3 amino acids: CASSRLLQGQASYEQYF. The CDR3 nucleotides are TGTGCCAGCTCCCGCCTTCTCCAGGGACAGGCATCCTACGAGCAGTACTTC.